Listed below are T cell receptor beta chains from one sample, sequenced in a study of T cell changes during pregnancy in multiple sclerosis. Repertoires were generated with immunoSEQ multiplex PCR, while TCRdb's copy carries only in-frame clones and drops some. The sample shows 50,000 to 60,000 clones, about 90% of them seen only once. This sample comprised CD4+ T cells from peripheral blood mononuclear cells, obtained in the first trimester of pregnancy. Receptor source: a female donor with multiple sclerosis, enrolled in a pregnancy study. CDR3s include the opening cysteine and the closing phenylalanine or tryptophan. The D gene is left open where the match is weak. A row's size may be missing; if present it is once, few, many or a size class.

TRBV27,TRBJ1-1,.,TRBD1,CASSPRKQGKYTEAFF,TGTGCCAGCAGTCCGAGGAAACAGGGGAAGTACACTGAAGCTTTCTTT
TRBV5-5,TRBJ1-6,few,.,CASSFGSSYNSPLHF,TGTGCCAGCAGCTTTGGGAGCTCCTATAATTCACCCCTCCACTTT
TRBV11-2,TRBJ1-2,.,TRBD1,CASSSRLTGGGYTF,TGTGCCAGCAGCTCCAGACTGACAGGGGGAGGCTACACCTTC
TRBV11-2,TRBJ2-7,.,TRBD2,CASSLLTRAGGAYEQYF,TGTGCCAGCAGCTTGTTAACCAGAGCGGGGGGCGCCTACGAGCAGTACTTC
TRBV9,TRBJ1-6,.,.,CASSVDGVSSSYNSPLHF,TGTGCCAGCAGCGTAGACGGGGTTTCTAGCTCCTATAATTCACCCCTCCACTTT
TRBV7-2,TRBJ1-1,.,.,CASSLEAGRAVGAFF,TGTGCCAGCAGCTTAGAGGCGGGACGGGCCGTAGGAGCTTTCTTT
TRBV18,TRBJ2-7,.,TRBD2,CASSPGTSGGFYYEQYF,TGTGCCAGCTCACCCGGGACTAGCGGGGGTTTTTATTACGAGCAGTACTTC
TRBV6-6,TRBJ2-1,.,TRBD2,CASGVGVAGNNEQFF,TGTGCCAGCGGTGTAGGGGTAGCGGGGAACAATGAGCAGTTCTTC
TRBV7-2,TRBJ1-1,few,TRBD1,CASSTDRGGEAFF,TGTGCCAGCAGCACGGACAGGGGTGGTGAAGCTTTCTTT
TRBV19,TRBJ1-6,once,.,CASSIQDSYNSPLHF,TGTGCCAGTAGTATACAGGATTCCTATAATTCACCCCTCCACTTT